Listed here are 9 T cell receptor beta chains from one sample, sequenced in a study of CD8 T cells in Susac syndrome (dated by TCRdb to about 2019). The library came from the immunoSEQ multiplex PCR assay. RNA was extracted using the RNeasy kit, and roughly 0.45 to 1 microgram was reverse transcribed with random hexamers. Using fastp trimming at Q25 and MiXCR clonotype assembly, TCRdb reanalyzed the public sequencing data and kept in-frame beta chains. Under each unique CDR3 protein, matching rows form one entry showing the most common genes and DNA. This sample comprises approximately 200,000 distinct CDR3 sequences, roughly 94% of them detected only once. The ten largest clones represent 0.082% of the sample. The sample taken for sequencing was CD4+ T cells from PBMCs. These TCRs come from a human donor with multiple sclerosis.

The chain joins TRBV20-1 to TRBJ2-1; D gene uncertain. Trimming cost V 7 bases and J 8 bases, with 12 bases left between them. Germline V lookup: CDR1 DFQATT, CDR2 SNEGSKA (reference sequence). The CDR3 spans 11 residues. CDR3 amino acids: CSVPVLDEQFF. The CDR3 coding sequence is TGCAGTGTTCCAGTACTGGATGAGCAGTTCTTC.

The chain couples TRBV20-1 to TRBJ2-3, with 8 bases lining up with TRBD1. Trimming cost V 6 bases and J 7 bases; bases outside gene matches: 9. CDR3 size: 13 residues. In germline, CDR1 is DFQATT, CDR2 SNEGSKA (reference sequence). The CDR3 nucleotides read TGCAGTGCCCCCGTGACAGGGGAGAATACGCAGTATTTT. Protein: CSAPVTGENTQYF.

The chain has TRBV19 and TRBJ1-5; maybe TRBD1 (5 bases). CDR3 length equals 15 residues. The V gene lost 7 bases and the J gene lost 1 base, with 14 bases spanning the gap. Germline loops: CDR1 LNHDA, CDR2 SQIVND (reference sequence). The CDR3 coding sequence is TGTGCCAGTATGGGAGGGGCAGGGAGCAATCAGCCCCAGCATTTT. Translated, it gives CASMGGAGSNQPQHF.

The rearrangement links TRBV18 to TRBJ2-7; D is possibly TRBD2 (5 bases). The CDR3 totals 13 residues. V gave up 2 bases and J gave up 3 bases, with 8 bases separating them. CDR1 and CDR2 from the germline V gene are KGHSH and LQKENI. The DNA of the CDR3 is TGTGCCAGCTCACCAAACGGGGACTACGAGCAGTACTTC. The encoded protein is CASSPNGDYEQYF.

V and J are TRBV12-3 or TRBV12-4 and TRBJ2-3, with D possibly TRBD2 on 6 matching bases. The CDR3 covers 16 residues. Trimming took 6 bases from V and 4 from J, leaving 20 bases between them. The DNA of the CDR3 is TGTGCCAGCAGCCCTGGACTACGGGGGTCCGCAGATACGCAGTATTTT. It yields the protein CASSPGLRGSADTQYF.

The gene calls are TRBV11-2 and TRBJ2-1; D unresolved. Trimming cost V 5 bases and J 0 bases, with 14 bases left between them. The CDR3 sequence is 16 residues long. Germline CDR1 is SGHAT and CDR2 is FQNNGV. The CDR3 DNA follows: TGTGCCAGCAGCCCCACCCCTTCAGGCTCCTACAATGAGCAGTTCTTC. As protein: CASSPTPSGSYNEQFF.

As concerns this clonotype: The germline gene is not matched at one end of the junction; a read error may be the cause. This chain connects TRBV13 to TRBJ2-2; possibly TRBD1 or TRBD2 for D (6 bases each). Germline assignment: CDR1 PRHDT and CDR2 FYEKMQ (reference sequence). CDR3 length: 16 residues. CDR3 sequence reads: CASSPSWRRDTGEPFF. The CDR3, as DNA: TGTGCCAGCAGCCCCTCATGGCGGAGGGACACCGGGGAGCCGTTTTTT.

J is TRBJ2-5 and V is TRBV20-1; D is perhaps TRBD2 (5 bases). The germline V and J ends were trimmed by 6 bases and 4 bases, with 15 bases remaining between them. Per the germline V gene, CDR1 is DFQATT and CDR2 is SNEGSKA (reference sequence). The CDR3 covers 13 residues. This CDR3 is CSASDLRGETQYF. CDR3 nucleotides: TGCAGTGCCTCGGACCTTCGGGGAGAGACCCAGTACTTC.

The chain carries TRBV20-1 and TRBJ2-3; 8 nucleotides agree with TRBD2. Germline CDR1 and CDR2: DFQATT and SNEGSKA (reference sequence). V dropped 6 bases and J dropped 6; count of bases not matched to a gene: 11. CDR3 length: 14 residues. This CDR3 reads CSASPRGAVDTQYF. CDR3 bases: TGCAGTGCCTCCCCGCGGGGGGCCGTTGATACGCAGTATTTT.